The clone carrying this TCR beta chain was seen a single time. Looked up from germline, CDR1 is SEHNR and CDR2 is FQNEAQ (reference sequence). The V end lost 4 bases, the J end lost 3 bases, and 25 bases lay between the germline ends. CDR3 length: 18 residues. The data stem from a study of control samples from healthy donors and cancer patients. Produced via immunoSEQ multiplex PCR; TCRdb's table is partial and in-frame only. The data show tens of thousands of clones, roughly 93% seen once. V is TRBV7-9 and J is TRBJ2-7; TRBD1 is a possible D gene (6 bases). Sequencing was performed on PBMCs. The clonotype comes from a woman in her thirties or forties with lung cancer. The CDR3 DNA sequence: TGTGCCAGCAGCTCAAACCCCCGACAGGTCAGGAACCTCTACGAGCAGTACTTC. It encodes CASSSNPRQVRNLYEQYF.